This T cell receptor (beta chain) was obtained from a study of shared clonotypes between healthy human individuals (dated by TCRdb to 2018 to 2020). At the level of the whole study: The cohort comprised a couple of women and a few men aged 18 to 49 years. For each donor, three plates each were used for CD4 naive and CD4 memory, two plates were used for CD8 naive, and one plate was used for CD8 memory. Blood TCR repertoires of several healthy adults were deeply sequenced to estimate repertoire size and the extent of clonotype sharing between individuals. To increase sequencing depth and limit assay-specific biases, TCR repertoire library preparation and sequencing were carried out by different laboratories using diverse techniques. Leukapheresis yielded between about 0.9 and 9 billion PBMCs per donor. Points the paper makes about the study in general: Pairwise subsampling led to the expectation that sequencing depth would affect the degree of clonotype sharing among donors. Sampling was limited to blood, and TCR repertoires in tissue likely differ from TCR repertoires in blood. Sharing across a few donors was observed for roughly 5% of naive CD4, 3% to 3.5% of naive CD8, 2.3% of memory CD4, and around 0.42% of memory CD8 clonotypes. Larger estimated clonotype richness was generally found for naive subsets than for memory subsets. Rarefaction of sorted-subset datasets indicated incomplete sequencing despite the large sequencing depth. Higher generation probabilities were observed for clonotypes shared by all four sorted-subset donors than for non-shared clonotypes. The genetic and exposure-history diversity represented was limited by the small number of donors.

In regard to this clone: Its antigen specificity is not known. One base away there is no much larger clone; base qualities are not given.

Per the germline V gene (reference sequence), LNHNV is the CDR1 and YYDKDF is the CDR2. For this chain, trimming is 2 bases at the V end and 2 bases at the J end, and the number of junction bases without a gene match is 5. Counted from cysteine to phenylalanine, this CDR3 has 15 amino acids. The only DNA kept is the CDR3, 45 bases in frame from the first base. Healthy HIV-negative adults with no recently reported acute infections or vaccinations were included as donors. Every donor was a Caucasian adult living in Nashville, Tennessee, USA. CD4+ T cells were enriched by magnetic negative selection; naive cells were then positively selected on CD45RA, and the negative fraction formed the memory subset. After blood collection by leukapheresis, PBMCs were isolated using Ficoll-Histopaque density gradient centrifugation and then cryopreserved in the vapor phase of liquid nitrogen. Analytical flow cytometry was used to check the purity and quantity of every magnetically sorted T cell population. Genomic DNA was isolated from every sorted fraction and measured by UV absorbance on a Nanodrop 2000c.

Using the deep immunoSEQ assay, multiplex PCR amplified TCR CDR3 regions from genomic DNA. Genomic DNA extracted from each cell subset was distributed evenly over all wells of several immunoSEQ 96-well plates, and each plate served as one replicate. For sorted subsets, approximately 210 ng of genomic DNA, equivalent to 25,000 to 35,000 T cell genomes, went into each replicate PCR. Purified libraries were quantified with a Qubit 3.0 fluorometer, sized on a Bioanalyzer 2100, and re-quantified with the KAPA Library Quantification kit. Each immunoSEQ 96-well plate was sequenced on its own single-read 150-cycle Illumina NextSeq 550 flow cell. The authors' pipeline ran thus. The immunoSEQ output contained only junctional sequences without quality scores, so filtering could not match that applied to full-length reads. To assign V/J genes and CDR3, sequences were annotated against IMGT germline references using PyIR, a Python wrapper for IgBLAST v1.9. Reads were removed for weak V/J assignments (E-value above 1e-6), missing CDR3, stop codons, out-of-frame junctions, or ambiguous translated residues. A V3J clonotype was defined by an identical inferred V gene, J gene, and CDR3 amino acid sequence. Percentage overlap between repertoires was computed as shared unique clonotypes divided by the size of the smaller repertoire. RTK rarefaction, the Chao1 estimator, and Recon v2.1 estimates of unobserved clonotypes were used to assess repertoire richness. Generation probabilities were computed with OLGA for all TCRbeta clonotypes obtained by the gDNA method from a handful of donors. In its TCRdb copy, this immuneACCESS table keeps in-frame sequences only and misses some clones. Where compared with another copy, unresolved V genes explain less than half of these, and the others have no known cause. V and J calls and clone size follow that table, whereas D and trimming were derived from the DNA. The sample yields 2 million to 2.5 million clones; roughly 95% were counted once. Jointly, the top ten make up over 0.1% of the sample.

Recombination connected TRBV15 to TRBJ2-5; 7 nucleotides in the junction match TRBD1. The TCR comes from a man aged 18 to 30 in good health. Sequencing was done on a sample of naive CD4+ T cells sorted from blood. This specimen's cell subset or site label, per the study, means: CD45RA+ positively selected. The bases are TGTGCCACCAGCAGAAATCCGGGACAGCAAGAGACCCAGTACTTC. Its protein is CATSRNPGQQETQYF.